Shown below are 9 T cell receptor beta chains from a single sample sequenced in a study of cytomegalovirus exposure and HLA in healthy donors. Primers included in the PCR were 60 Vbeta and 13 Jbeta primers. Here immunoSEQ multiplex PCR was the method, and the copy in TCRdb shows in-frame clones only, minus some. The sample includes more than 95,000 clones, around 79% seen only once; the top ten take over 4%. The sequencing input was PBMCs. These receptors all come from a man aged 50 or older in good health and CMV-seropositive.

The CDR3 reads CSVETSGRKETQYF. The CDR3 DNA is TGCAGCGTTGAGACTAGCGGGAGGAAGGAGACCCAGTACTTC. This chain connects TRBV29-1 to TRBJ2-5; 13 bases agree with TRBD2. V lost 3 bases to trimming and J lost 5 bases; unmatched junction nucleotides: 3. CDR1 and CDR2 (germline): SQVTM, ANQGSEA. The CDR3 is 14 amino acids.

V is TRBV6-5 and J is TRBJ2-2; D might be TRBD2 (5 bases). The germline V gene has CDR1 MNHEY and CDR2 SVGAGI. With 3 bases removed from V and 2 bases from J, the gap between germline ends came to 13 bases. The CDR3 has 16 amino acids. The CDR3 sequence: CASSYYMTTNTGELFF. CDR3 nucleotides: TGTGCCAGCAGTTATTATATGACTACCAACACCGGGGAGCTGTTTTTT.

Notes on this clone: Mismatch with germline at one junction end may stem from a read error. This chain links TRBV19 with TRBJ2-1; 12 nucleotides align to TRBD2. The CDR3 runs 13 residues. Germline CDR1 is LNHDA and CDR2 is SQIVND (reference sequence). The CDR3 spells CASNGGTSGWGIF. The CDR3 DNA reads as TGTGCCAGTAATGGCGGGACTAGCGGGTGGGGAATCTTC. Supplemented by reference TRBV19 and TRBJ2-1, the full variable domain reads DGGITQSPKYLFRKEGQNVTLSCEQNLNHDAMYWYRQDPGQGLRLIYYSQIVNDFQKGDIAEGYSVSREKKESFPLTVTSAQKNPTAFYLCASNGGTSGWGIFGPGTRLTVL.

The genes are TRBV20-1 and TRBJ2-1; D not certain. The germline V and J ends were trimmed by 6 bases and 9 bases, with 12 bases remaining between them. Per germline, CDR1 DFQATT and CDR2 SNEGSKA (reference sequence). CDR3 length: 11 amino acids. The CDR3, as DNA: TGCAGTGCCTCGTCGCCAGGTGAGCAGTTCTTC. It translates to CSASSPGEQFF.

The genes are TRBV14 and TRBJ2-1, with 7 bases identical to TRBD2. The CDR3 extends over 14 amino acids. Germline CDR1 and CDR2: SGHDN and FVKESK. V trimming: 6 bases; J trimming: 0 bases; junction bases outside the gene matches: 2. CDR3 coding DNA: TGTGCCAGCAGTCTAGCGGTCTCCTACAATGAGCAGTTCTTC. It specifies CASSLAVSYNEQFF.

The chain combines TRBV23-1 with TRBJ2-7, with unresolved D. TRBV23-1 is designated an ORF whose function remains uncertain. The CDR3 is 20 residues long. The V end lost 0 bases, the J end lost 4 bases, and 28 bases lay between the germline ends. The CDR3 coding sequence is TGCGCCAGCAGTCAATCTTGCGCTTCCCACGCGGCTCCAGTTTGGTACGAGCAGTACTTC. Protein sequence: CASSQSCASHAAPVWYEQYF.

This clone is a singleton in its sample. The genes are TRBV21-1 and TRBJ2-7; the table's D call TRBD2 went unverified against the DNA. TRBV21-1 is deemed a pseudogene. The CDR3 consists of 19 residues. CDR3 region: CASSKPASGGAFHPYEQYF. For the CDR3, the DNA is TGTGCCAGCAGCAAACCGGCTAGCGGAGGGGCTTTTCACCCTTACGAGCAGTACTTC.

The CDR3 here is CASSGGEAFF. The DNA for the CDR3 is TGTGCCAGTTCGGGGGGTGAAGCTTTCTTT. This rearrangement joins TRBV19 to TRBJ1-1, with D possibly TRBD1 on 5 matching bases. Deletions cut 8 bases from V and 7 bases from J, with 8 bases between. The length of the CDR3 is 10 residues. The germline CDR1 and CDR2 sequences are LNHDA and SQIVND (reference sequence). The full variable domain, in which reference TRBV19 and TRBJ1-1 provide the parts outside the CDR3, is DGGITQSPKYLFRKEGQNVTLSCEQNLNHDAMYWYRQDPGQGLRLIYYSQIVNDFQKGDIAEGYSVSREKKESFPLTVTSAQKNPTAFYLCASSGGEAFFGQGTRLTVV.

V usage is TRBV9 and J usage is TRBJ2-2; 10 nucleotides line up with TRBD2. The V gene end was trimmed by 2 bases and the J gene end by 5 bases; junction bases not matched to a gene: 6. Germline loops: CDR1 SGDLS, CDR2 YYNGEE. This CDR3 contains 16 residues. CDR3 amino acids: CASSVRAGGMTGELFF. CDR3 nucleotide sequence: TGTGCCAGCAGCGTGAGAGCGGGAGGGATGACCGGGGAGCTGTTTTTT.